This T cell receptor beta chain was captured in a study of blood T cell repertoires in COVID-19. Study-wide context: Sources were T cells, B-cell-depleted T cells, or PBMCs; the material itself was cDNA or gDNA.

Measured with immunoSEQ multiplex PCR; TCRdb has only the in-frame clones, and not every one. The sample lists some 320,000 clones, roughly 85% seen once, with roughly 7.8% in the top ten. This CDR3 is 14 amino acids long. V was cut by 0 bases and J by 3 bases, with 8 bases left in between. Germline values: CDR1 LGHDT, CDR2 YNNKEL (reference sequence). The chain employs TRBV3-1 (or the pseudogene TRBV3-2) and TRBJ1-2; D unclear. This clonotype originated in a human donor in a cohort sampled during active COVID-19. The specimen sequenced was peripheral blood. CDR3 bases: TGTGCCAGCAGCCAAGATCCGACTTACTATGGCTACACCTTC. This sequence encodes CASSQDPTYYGYTF.